This is a list of T cell receptor beta chains from one sample in a study of shared T cell receptors in the human thymus. TCRdb keeps only in-frame clones here, not all; method: immunoSEQ multiplex PCR. Among 700,000 to 750,000 clones, approximately 85% were seen once, and the ten largest hold roughly 0.01%. These data also featured in a second study, about human thymus T cells.

The sequenced material came from thymocytes. These TCRs come from a girl less than two years old with a congenital heart defect. Each CDR3 is given with its conserved first and last residue. Fields, in order: D gene, J gene, CDR3 length, clone size, V gene, CDR3 DNA, CDR3 protein. D genes are given only for firm matches. Clone size appears in some rows only: once, few, many, or a class for an expanded clone.

d_call: NA; j_call: TRBJ1-4; cdr3_length: 14; clone_size: NA; v_call: TRBV15; cdr3_nt: TGTGCCACCAGCAGAGATTGGGCCGATGAAAAACTGTTTTTT; cdr3_aa: CATSRDWADEKLFF
d_call: NA; j_call: TRBJ2-5; cdr3_length: 18; clone_size: NA; v_call: TRBV5-1; cdr3_nt: TGCGCCAGCAGCTCTCCTGTAGGATCGGGGATGTACCAAGAGACCCAGTACTTC; cdr3_aa: CASSSPVGSGMYQETQYF
d_call: NA; j_call: TRBJ1-6; cdr3_length: 13; clone_size: NA; v_call: TRBV6-5; cdr3_nt: TGTGCCAGCAGACCGCACCGGGAATCACCCCTCCACTTT; cdr3_aa: CASRPHRESPLHF
d_call: TRBD1; j_call: TRBJ1-1; cdr3_length: 11; clone_size: once; v_call: TRBV6-5; cdr3_nt: TGTGCCAGCAGGACAGGGGCTGAAGCTTTCTTT; cdr3_aa: CASRTGAEAFF
d_call: NA; j_call: TRBJ1-4; cdr3_length: 12; clone_size: once; v_call: TRBV11-2; cdr3_nt: TGTGCCAGCAGCGCCATTGGTACAGGTGGCGAATTT; cdr3_aa: CASSAIGTGGEF
d_call: NA; j_call: TRBJ1-2; cdr3_length: 20; clone_size: NA; v_call: TRBV6-1; cdr3_nt: TGTGCCAGCAGTGAAAGGAACTGGGGTCCTGACAGACCCCTCTACTATGGCTACACCTTC; cdr3_aa: CASSERNWGPDRPLYYGYTF
d_call: NA; j_call: TRBJ1-1; cdr3_length: 15; clone_size: NA; v_call: TRBV6-5; cdr3_nt: TGTGCCAGCAGCTGCGGACAGCGACATGGGGGTGAAGCTTTCTTT; cdr3_aa: CASSCGQRHGGEAFF
d_call: NA; j_call: TRBJ1-1; cdr3_length: 14; clone_size: NA; v_call: TRBV18; cdr3_nt: TGTGCCAGCTCACCAATCACAGGGAACACTGAAGCTTTCTTT; cdr3_aa: CASSPITGNTEAFF
d_call: TRBD2; j_call: TRBJ2-6; cdr3_length: 22; clone_size: once; v_call: TRBV4-3; cdr3_nt: TGCGCCAGCAGCCCACCCTCTATCTTCGGGGAGCGGGGCCACTCTGGGGCCAACGTCCTGACTTTC; cdr3_aa: CASSPPSIFGERGHSGANVLTF
d_call: TRBD1; j_call: TRBJ1-2; cdr3_length: 16; clone_size: NA; v_call: TRBV9; cdr3_nt: TGTGCCAGCAGCGCACCCTCCCAGGGGGTCTTGGATGGCTACACCTTC; cdr3_aa: CASSAPSQGVLDGYTF
d_call: TRBD2; j_call: TRBJ2-1; cdr3_length: 16; clone_size: NA; v_call: TRBV7-9; cdr3_nt: TGTGCCAGCAGCTTATTCGCTAGCGGGCGTTACAATGAGCAGTTCTTC; cdr3_aa: CASSLFASGRYNEQFF
d_call: NA; j_call: TRBJ2-3; cdr3_length: 15; clone_size: NA; v_call: TRBV10-3; cdr3_nt: TGTGCCATCAGTGAGTCGGGTAGCTTCACAGATACGCAGTATTTT; cdr3_aa: CAISESGSFTDTQYF
d_call: NA; j_call: TRBJ1-2; cdr3_length: 13; clone_size: NA; v_call: TRBV5-1; cdr3_nt: TGCGCCAGCAGGCGTCGAGAGGGAGGAGGCTACACCTTC; cdr3_aa: CASRRREGGGYTF
d_call: TRBD1; j_call: TRBJ2-3; cdr3_length: 18; clone_size: NA; v_call: TRBV9; cdr3_nt: TGTGCCAGCAGCGCGTCCCCCACCGGGCAGGGGGCAGGGGATACGCAGTATTTT; cdr3_aa: CASSASPTGQGAGDTQYF
d_call: TRBD2; j_call: TRBJ2-5; cdr3_length: 24; clone_size: NA; v_call: TRBV5-1; cdr3_nt: TGCGCCAGCAGCTATCCGACACGTTCGGAAGCGGGACTAGCGGACAAGTGGGTAAGAGAGACCCAGTACTTC; cdr3_aa: CASSYPTRSEAGLADKWVRETQYF
d_call: NA; j_call: TRBJ1-5; cdr3_length: 16; clone_size: NA; v_call: TRBV21-1; cdr3_nt: TGTGCCAGCAGCTCCCATTCGGTAGGGGTACATCAGCCCCAGCATTTT; cdr3_aa: CASSSHSVGVHQPQHF
d_call: TRBD1; j_call: TRBJ2-6; cdr3_length: 21; clone_size: NA; v_call: TRBV15; cdr3_nt: TGTGCCACCAGCAGAGCACGACAGGGAGCCTTATCAGGGTCTGGGGCCAACGTCCTGACTTTC; cdr3_aa: CATSRARQGALSGSGANVLTF
d_call: TRBD1; j_call: TRBJ1-2; cdr3_length: 16; clone_size: few; v_call: TRBV2; cdr3_nt: TGTGCCAGCAGTCCCAAGCCTCACAGGGGGATCTATGGCTACACCTTC; cdr3_aa: CASSPKPHRGIYGYTF
d_call: TRBD1; j_call: TRBJ2-7; cdr3_length: 16; clone_size: NA; v_call: TRBV5-6; cdr3_nt: TGTGCCAGCAGCCTCAATCCGGGCAGGGGGTCTTACGAGCAGTACTTC; cdr3_aa: CASSLNPGRGSYEQYF
d_call: TRBD2; j_call: TRBJ2-3; cdr3_length: 16; clone_size: NA; v_call: TRBV18; cdr3_nt: TGTGCCAGCTCACCACCGCGGGGGGCCAGCACAGATACGCAGTATTTT; cdr3_aa: CASSPPRGASTDTQYF
d_call: NA; j_call: TRBJ1-5; cdr3_length: 16; clone_size: NA; v_call: TRBV4-1; cdr3_nt: TGCGCCAGCAGCCAAGGTCCCTACAGGGTGAGTCAGCCCCAGCATTTT; cdr3_aa: CASSQGPYRVSQPQHF
d_call: TRBD2; j_call: TRBJ2-3; cdr3_length: 13; clone_size: NA; v_call: TRBV28; cdr3_nt: TGTGCCAGCCTGCGGGGAGGGACAGATACGCAGTATTTT; cdr3_aa: CASLRGGTDTQYF
d_call: NA; j_call: TRBJ1-2; cdr3_length: 15; clone_size: NA; v_call: TRBV11-2; cdr3_nt: TGTGCCAGCAGCTTAGGGAGCAGCTTTACCTATGGCTACACCTTC; cdr3_aa: CASSLGSSFTYGYTF
d_call: NA; j_call: TRBJ1-1; cdr3_length: 15; clone_size: NA; v_call: TRBV15; cdr3_nt: TGTGCCACCAGCAGAGATAGTACTTTGAACACTGAAGCTTTCTTT; cdr3_aa: CATSRDSTLNTEAFF
d_call: NA; j_call: TRBJ1-1; cdr3_length: 14; clone_size: NA; v_call: TRBV27; cdr3_nt: TGTGCCAGCAGTTTATCTGGGCTGAACACTGAAGCTTTCTTT; cdr3_aa: CASSLSGLNTEAFF
d_call: NA; j_call: TRBJ1-2; cdr3_length: 12; clone_size: NA; v_call: TRBV5-5; cdr3_nt: TGTGCCAGCAGCCAAGACAGGTATGGCTACACCTTC; cdr3_aa: CASSQDRYGYTF
d_call: NA; j_call: TRBJ1-6; cdr3_length: 14; clone_size: NA; v_call: TRBV6-5; cdr3_nt: TGTGCCAGCAGTTCGGCAGGGGCTGGTTCACCCCTCCACTTT; cdr3_aa: CASSSAGAGSPLHF
d_call: TRBD1; j_call: TRBJ2-2; cdr3_length: 15; clone_size: NA; v_call: TRBV28; cdr3_nt: TGTGCCAGCTCGCCGGGACAGGCAAACACCGGGGAGCTGTTTTTT; cdr3_aa: CASSPGQANTGELFF
d_call: TRBD1; j_call: TRBJ1-2; cdr3_length: 15; clone_size: NA; v_call: TRBV7-2; cdr3_nt: TGTGCCAGCAGCTCTCATAAGGGACAGGGGTGTGGCTACACCTTC; cdr3_aa: CASSSHKGQGCGYTF
d_call: TRBD1; j_call: TRBJ1-2; cdr3_length: 18; clone_size: once; v_call: TRBV5-8; cdr3_nt: TGTGCCAGCAGTCCCAGGAAAGGGGGCTTACCGTTTTCCTATGGCTACACCTTC; cdr3_aa: CASSPRKGGLPFSYGYTF
d_call: NA; j_call: TRBJ1-6; cdr3_length: 18; clone_size: NA; v_call: TRBV27; cdr3_nt: TGTGCCAGCAGTTATTCCCGGCCAGGGGAAGTAGTCAATTCACCCCTCCACTTT; cdr3_aa: CASSYSRPGEVVNSPLHF
d_call: TRBD1; j_call: TRBJ2-7; cdr3_length: 15; clone_size: once; v_call: TRBV10-3; cdr3_nt: TGTGCCATCAGTTCGGGGGGACAGGGAGTTTGCGAGCAGTACTTC; cdr3_aa: CAISSGGQGVCEQYF
d_call: TRBD1; j_call: TRBJ1-1; cdr3_length: 16; clone_size: NA; v_call: TRBV2; cdr3_nt: TGTGCCAGCAGTCGAACCCGGGACAGGGCGAACACTGAAGCTTTCTTT; cdr3_aa: CASSRTRDRANTEAFF
d_call: TRBD1; j_call: TRBJ1-2; cdr3_length: 17; clone_size: NA; v_call: TRBV25-1; cdr3_nt: TGTGCCAGCAGTGGAGGGGGACAGGGGATTCTTCTGGGAGGCTACACCTTC; cdr3_aa: CASSGGGQGILLGGYTF
d_call: NA; j_call: TRBJ2-1; cdr3_length: 13; clone_size: NA; v_call: TRBV6-5; cdr3_nt: TGTGCCAGCAGTTACGTACGGTTTAATGAGCAGTTCTTC; cdr3_aa: CASSYVRFNEQFF
d_call: NA; j_call: TRBJ2-7; cdr3_length: 14; clone_size: NA; v_call: TRBV4-1; cdr3_nt: TGCGCCAGCAGCCAAGAAAGGCAGGGGTACGAGCAGTACTTC; cdr3_aa: CASSQERQGYEQYF
d_call: TRBD1; j_call: TRBJ1-3; cdr3_length: 14; clone_size: NA; v_call: TRBV7-6; cdr3_nt: TGTGCCAGCAGCTCCGGGGACAGGGGGGACACCATATATTTT; cdr3_aa: CASSSGDRGDTIYF